This T cell receptor beta chain was documented in a study of cytomegalovirus exposure and HLA in healthy donors. The CDR3 runs 15 residues. Trimming shortened V by 0 bases and J by 5 bases, and 14 bases separated the two germline ends. Germline-derived CDR1 and CDR2 are MNHEY and SVGAGI. Study observations and caveats: Some V segments (TRBV6-2 and TRBV6-3 among them) were excluded as indistinguishable. Earlier analysis yielded a pattern in which most TCR beta V segments were productive about 90% or about 30% of the time. The study flagged some 170 TCR beta chains as cytomegalovirus-associated.

At sampling all donors were nominally healthy, likely with unrecorded immune exposures. The PCR employed 60 Vbeta primers together with 13 Jbeta primers. The assay was immunoSEQ multiplex PCR, and TCRdb's table has in-frame clones only and misses some. The sample contains 100,000 to 120,000 clones, around 80% of which appear only once. About this clone itself: Its antigen is still unknown.

Sequencing was carried out using PBMCs. The receptor's source is a man in his thirties or forties in good health and CMV-seropositive. This rearrangement joins TRBV6-5 to TRBJ2-7, with a tentative D call TRBD1 (5 bases). The CDR3, as DNA: TGTGCCAGCAGTTACTCGATAAGGACACCCGACGAGCAGTACTTC. This translates into CASSYSIRTPDEQYF.